One T cell receptor beta chain is described in this entry. In the study's own analysis: How many nucleated cells were present was estimated from reference gene primer amplification. Measured with immunoSEQ multiplex PCR; TCRdb has only the in-frame clones, and not every one. V, J and clone size were drawn from that table, and D and trimming were deduced from the DNA. The table includes about 110,000 clones, about four fifths detected once. The ends were cut back, 5 bases at V and 5 bases at J, with 18 bases in the middle. This CDR3 comprises 15 residues. Germline CDR1 and CDR2: LNHDA and SQIVND (reference sequence). The data originate from a study of blood T cell repertoires in COVID-19. Study overall: Sites in the United States, Italy and Spain provided acute and convalescent COVID-19 samples. From T cells, B-cell-depleted T cells, or PBMCs came the material, which was cDNA or gDNA.

This clonotype was obtained from a woman in her 70s with acute or convalescent COVID-19. Sequences were obtained from peripheral blood. J is TRBJ1-1 and V is TRBV19, with D tentatively TRBD1 (5 bases). The CDR3 loop is CASSPQGGSVTEAFF. The CDR3 DNA reads TGTGCCAGTAGTCCCCAGGGCGGTTCAGTTACTGAAGCTTTCTTT. Together with reference TRBV19 and TRBJ1-1, the CDR3 gives the full variable domain: DGGITQSPKYLFRKEGQNVTLSCEQNLNHDAMYWYRQDPGQGLRLIYYSQIVNDFQKGDIAEGYSVSREKKESFPLTVTSAQKNPTAFYLCASSPQGGSVTEAFFGQGTRLTVV.